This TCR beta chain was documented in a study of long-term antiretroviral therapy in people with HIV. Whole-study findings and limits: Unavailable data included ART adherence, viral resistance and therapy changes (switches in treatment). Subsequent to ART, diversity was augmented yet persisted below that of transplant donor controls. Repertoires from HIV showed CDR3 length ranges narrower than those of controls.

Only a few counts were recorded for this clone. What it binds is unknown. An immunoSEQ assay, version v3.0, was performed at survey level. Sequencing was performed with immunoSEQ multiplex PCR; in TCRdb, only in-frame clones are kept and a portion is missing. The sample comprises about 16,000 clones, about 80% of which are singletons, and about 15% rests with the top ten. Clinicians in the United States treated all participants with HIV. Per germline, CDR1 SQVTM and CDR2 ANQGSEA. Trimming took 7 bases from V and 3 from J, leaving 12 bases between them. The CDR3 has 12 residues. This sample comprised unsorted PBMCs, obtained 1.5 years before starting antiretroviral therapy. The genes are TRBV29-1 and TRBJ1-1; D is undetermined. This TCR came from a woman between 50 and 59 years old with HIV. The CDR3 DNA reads TGCAGCGCCCTGACGCGCGACACTGAAGCTTTCTTT. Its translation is CSALTRDTEAFF.